This passage covers 21 T cell receptor beta chains from one sample sequenced in a study of cytomegalovirus exposure and HLA in healthy donors. Sequencing used immunoSEQ multiplex PCR; TCRdb keeps in-frame clones, though not all of them. The sample contains 70,000 to 80,000 clones, roughly 93% of which appear only once. Sequenced material: PBMCs. The receptors come from a young woman in good health and CMV-seropositive.

This rearrangement joins TRBV19 to TRBJ1-3; 8 positions agree with TRBD1. V was pared by 6 bases and J by 3 bases, with 4 bases of the junction left unmatched. The CDR3 sequence is 14 residues long. CDR1 is LNHDA, CDR2 SQIVND, per germline (reference sequence). CDR3 coding DNA: TGTGCCAGTAGGCCGGGACAGGTTGGAAACACCATATATTTT. It yields the protein CASRPGQVGNTIYF.

In its sample, this clone was seen once. The junction does not match germline at one end; this may be a read error. The chain is built from TRBV7-9 and TRBJ2-4, with 7 bases matching TRBD2. The germline gives CDR1 SEHNR, CDR2 FQNEAQ (reference sequence). The CDR3 totals 11 residues. In DNA form, the CDR3 reads TGTGCCAGCAGCACCACCGGGACTACCGACTTC. Protein: CASSTTGTTDF. Based on the CDR3 plus reference TRBV7-9 and TRBJ2-4, the full variable domain is DTGVSQNPRHKITKRGQNVTFRCDPISEHNRLYWYRQTLGQGPEFLTYFQNEAQLEKSRLLSDRFSAERPKGSFSTLEIQRTEQGDSAMYLCASSTTGTTDFGAGTRLSVL.

The chain links TRBV4-2 to TRBJ2-2; 10 bases map to TRBD1. The germline V gene has CDR1 LGHNA and CDR2 YNFKEQ. Trimming removed 3 bases from V and 6 bases from J; junction bases left unmatched: 1. The CDR3 totals 14 residues. The CDR3: CASSHGQGAGELFF. The CDR3 bases are TGTGCCAGCAGCCATGGACAGGGGGCCGGGGAGCTGTTTTTT.

The genes are TRBV30 and TRBJ1-5; unclear D gene. Deletions cut 2 bases from V and 3 bases from J, with 14 bases between. The CDR3 has 15 residues. Germline CDR1 and CDR2: GTSNPN and SVGIG (reference sequence). Here the CDR3 reads CAWSPLDGTNQPQHF. CDR3 bases: TGTGCCTGGAGTCCTCTAGACGGTACCAATCAGCCCCAGCATTTT.

The chain links TRBV6-5 to TRBJ1-4; no clear D. The CDR3 length is 14 residues. Trimming removed 2 bases from V and 7 bases from J, with 11 bases in between. The germline gives CDR1 MNHEY, CDR2 SVGAGI. The CDR3 here is CASSYAGRAEKLFF. In nucleotides, the CDR3 is TGTGCCAGCAGTTACGCAGGTAGAGCTGAAAAACTGTTTTTT.

The chain is built from TRBV25-1 and TRBJ2-2; TRBD1 matches at 11 bases. This CDR3 is built from 15 residues. Germline assignment: CDR1 MGHDK and CDR2 SYGVNS. V trimming: 4 bases; J trimming: 4 bases; junction bases outside the gene matches: 2. The CDR3 nucleotides are TGTGCCAGCAGTGGGGGGACAGGGGGCACCGGGGAGCTGTTTTTT. Amino acids: CASSGGTGGTGELFF.

On this clone itself: One end of the junction does not line up with germline, which may come from a read error. The V gene is TRBV2, the J gene TRBJ1-5; 8 bases map to TRBD1. The CDR3 contains 15 residues. Per the germline V gene, CDR1 is SNHLY and CDR2 is FYNNEI. CDR3: CASREGTGYNQPQHF. The CDR3 DNA sequence: TGTGCCAGCAGGGAAGGGACAGGCTACAATCAGCCCCAGCATTTT. The full variable domain, with the rest looked up from reference TRBV2 and TRBJ1-5, is EPEVTQTPSHQVTQMGQEVILRCVPISNHLYFYWYRQILGQKVEFLVSFYNNEISEKSEIFDDQFSVERPDGSNFTLKIRSTKLEDSAMYFCASREGTGYNQPQHFGDGTRLSIL.

The chain couples TRBV5-1 to TRBJ2-7; TRBD2 might be the D (7 bases). CDR1 is SGHRS, CDR2 YFSETQ, per germline. Trimming pared 0 bases from V and 3 bases from J, leaving 16 bases between. The CDR3 sequence is 16 residues long. Written as DNA, the CDR3 is TGCGCCAGCAGCTTGGCCTGGGGGCGGGGGCTCTACGAGCAGTACTTC. This sequence encodes CASSLAWGRGLYEQYF.

This chain joins TRBV4-1 and TRBJ2-3, with D possibly TRBD1 on 6 matching bases. The germline gives CDR1 MGHRA, CDR2 YSYEKL. Trimming took off 0 bases at V and 3 bases at J, with 16 bases between the two ends. This CDR3 spans 17 amino acids. CDR3 sequence reads: CASSQEAHRVFTDTQYF. CDR3 coding DNA: TGCGCCAGCAGCCAAGAGGCTCACAGGGTATTTACAGATACGCAGTATTTT.

This clone was observed a handful of times. This sequence joins TRBV10-2 and TRBJ1-1; D not certain. V was pared by 1 base and J by 1 base, with 10 bases between. The CDR3 contains 15 residues. Germline CDR1 and CDR2: WSHSY and SAAADI. The CDR3 reads CASSELARKNTEAFF. As DNA, the CDR3 is TGCGCCAGCAGTGAGTTAGCCCGGAAGAACACTGAAGCTTTCTTT.

The chain combines TRBV5-1 with TRBJ2-3; perhaps TRBD1 as D (5 bases). Germline values: CDR1 SGHRS, CDR2 YFSETQ. CDR3 size: 13 residues. The ends were cut back, 4 bases at V and 9 bases at J, with 15 bases in the middle. Written as DNA, the CDR3 is TGCGCCAGCAGCACCAGGGTAGGAGTGACGCAGTATTTT. Residues: CASSTRVGVTQYF. Full variable domain (outside the CDR3, taken from reference TRBV5-1 and TRBJ2-3): KAGVTQTPRYLIKTRGQQVTLSCSPISGHRSVSWYQQTPGQGLQFLFEYFSETQRNKGNFPGRFSGRQFSNSRSEMNVSTLELGDSALYLCASSTRVGVTQYFGPGTRLTVL.

In nucleotides, the CDR3 is TGCGCCAGCAGTGAACGACTAGCGGGGGATATAGCCAAAAACATTCAGTACTTC. Residues: CASSERLAGDIAKNIQYF. The J gene is TRBJ2-4, the V gene TRBV10-2, with TRBD2 matching over 12 bases. CDR1 and CDR2 (germline): WSHSY, SAAADI. CDR3 length: 18 residues. After removal of 3 bases from V and 0 bases from J, the junction contained 6 bases not matched to a gene.

This clone has only a few counts. The chain carries TRBV19 and TRBJ1-6; TRBD1 agrees at 8 bases. In germline, CDR1 is LNHDA, CDR2 SQIVND (reference sequence). The trim removed 5 bases at V and 10 bases at J, leaving 10 bases unmatched. This CDR3 region has 15 residues. CDR3 amino acids: CASSESGGDRSPLHF. The CDR3 bases are TGTGCCAGTAGTGAGTCAGGGGGCGATAGATCACCCCTCCACTTT.

The chain uses TRBV2 and TRBJ2-7, with a tentative D call TRBD2 (6 bases). CDR1 is SNHLY, CDR2 FYNNEI, per germline. V was trimmed by 8 bases and J by 5 bases, leaving 16 bases between them. This CDR3 is built from 13 residues. CDR3 in amino acids: CASGGDSPHEQYF. The DNA for the CDR3 is TGTGCCAGCGGAGGGGACTCTCCCCACGAGCAGTACTTC.

The rearrangement joins TRBV27 to TRBJ1-4, with 7 bases fitting TRBD1. With 5 bases clipped from V and 8 bases from J, the junction kept 17 bases outside the gene matches. CDR3 length equals 17 residues. CDR1 is MNHEY, CDR2 SMNVEV, per germline (reference sequence). In DNA, the CDR3 is TGTGCCAGCAGTCCCAGACAGGGAAGTTATCTCTTAGAAAAACTGTTTTTT. The encoded protein is CASSPRQGSYLLEKLFF.

The chain recombines TRBV5-4 with TRBJ2-3; the match to TRBD1 covers 10 bases. CDR1 SGHNT and CDR2 YYREEE come from the germline V gene (reference sequence). The CDR3 is 17 amino acids. The trim removed 4 bases at V and 0 bases at J, leaving 8 bases unmatched. CDR3 in DNA: TGTGCCAGCAGCGAGGGACAGGGGAAACCTAGCACAGATACGCAGTATTTT. Amino acids: CASSEGQGKPSTDTQYF.

This chain joins TRBV30 and TRBJ1-5, with D perhaps TRBD1 (5 bases). V dropped 0 bases and J dropped 3 bases, with 12 bases sitting between them. CDR1 and CDR2 from the germline V gene are GTSNPN and SVGIG (reference sequence). This CDR3 spans 15 amino acids. The CDR3 loop is CAWSVRGRVNQPQHF. In DNA form, the CDR3 reads TGTGCCTGGAGTGTACGTGGCAGGGTCAATCAGCCCCAGCATTTT.

V gene TRBV5-4 combines with J gene TRBJ1-1, with D unclear. Trimming shortened V by 1 base and J by 2 bases, and 6 bases separated the two germline ends. The CDR3 has 13 residues. The germline gives CDR1 SGHNT, CDR2 YYREEE (reference sequence). Written as DNA, the CDR3 is TGTGCCAGCAGCTTGTGGAGAAACACTGAAGCTTTCTTT. Residues: CASSLWRNTEAFF.

V usage is TRBV5-6 and J usage is TRBJ2-7, with TRBD1 matching 10 bases. V was pared by 4 bases and J by 2 bases, with 6 bases of the junction left unmatched. From germline, CDR1 is SGHDT and CDR2 YYEEEE. The CDR3 length is 15 residues. The CDR3 loop is CASSRSGTGAYEQYF. The CDR3 nucleotides read TGTGCCAGCAGCCGGTCCGGGACAGGGGCCTACGAGCAGTACTTC.

Comments on this clone: The junction departs from germline at one end; a sequencing error may be responsible. Other DNA sequences from this sample encode an identical CDR3 as well. The chain links TRBV11-2 to TRBJ1-2; possible D gene TRBD1, 5 bases. The CDR3 contains 11 residues. Germline CDR1 reads SGHAT; CDR2 reads FQNNGV. The CDR3 protein is CASSQGYGYTF. CDR3 nucleotides: TGTGCCAGCAGCCAGGGTTATGGCTATACCTTC.

The chain employs TRBV7-9 and TRBJ1-2; 12 bases map to TRBD1. Germline V gene lookup returns CDR1 SEHNR and CDR2 FQNEAQ (reference sequence). CDR3 length: 14 amino acids. The V segment lost 5 bases and the J segment 8 bases; nucleotides outside the gene matches: 6. Here the CDR3 reads CASSQGQGARGYTF. DNA of the CDR3: TGTGCCAGCAGCCAGGGACAGGGGGCGCGGGGCTACACCTTC.